Below are 12 T cell receptor beta chains sequenced from a single sample in a study of T-cell reconstitution after alpha-beta-depleted transplantation in children. As it was prepared, the TCRbeta library received unique molecular identifiers. Via MiXCR, TCRdb re-called the PCR reads, giving one row per CDR3 protein. Altogether nearly 20,000 distinct CDR3 sequences are present, 13% being singletons, with the ten largest covering 35%. This specimen was PBMCs, mostly from graft donor cells, taken 60 days after TCRalphabeta/CD19-depleted stem cell transplant. These receptors originate from a female patient under 10 years old who had a stem cell transplant for congenital amegakaryocytic thrombocytopenia, so the T cells may come from the graft donor.

This clonotype was recorded at least ten times. The V gene is TRBV7-2, the J gene TRBJ2-7, with 8 nucleotides matching TRBD2. The CDR3 runs to 15 residues. CDR1 is SGHTA and CDR2 is FQGNSA in the germline V gene. The V segment lost 3 bases and the J segment 0 bases; nucleotides outside the gene matches: 4. The CDR3 is CASSFSGVSSYEQYF. The DNA of the CDR3 is TGTGCCAGCAGCTTTAGCGGGGTAAGCTCCTACGAGCAGTACTTC.

In this sample, this clonotype turned up many times. The genes are TRBV7-9 and TRBJ2-1; 8 bases line up with TRBD2. CDR3 length equals 16 residues. Trimming at V came to 0 bases and at J to 5 bases, leaving 6 bases not matched to a gene. From germline, CDR1 is SEHNR and CDR2 FQNEAQ (reference sequence). This CDR3 reads CASSLAWWREDNEQFF. The CDR3 nucleotides read TGTGCCAGCAGCTTAGCTTGGTGGCGGGAGGACAATGAGCAGTTCTTC.

This clonotype has a single count. The rearrangement joins TRBV3-1 to TRBJ1-2; TRBD1 matches at 8 bases. The length of the CDR3 is 17 residues. V was pared by 11 bases and J by 7 bases, with 24 bases of the junction left unmatched. In germline, CDR1 is LGHDT, CDR2 YNNKEL (reference sequence). The CDR3 DNA is TGTGCCTCCACCAAGCTTGGTCTCGCCCTTGGGACAGGTGGCTACACCTTC. This codes for CASTKLGLALGTGGYTF.

At least ten counts were recorded for this clonotype. J is TRBJ2-3 and V is TRBV20-1; 10 bases line up with TRBD2. J was trimmed by 1 base and V by 3 bases; bases with no gene match: 13. This CDR3 contains 18 residues. The germline V gene encodes CDR1 DFQATT and CDR2 SNEGSKA (reference sequence). The CDR3 DNA reads TGCAGTGCTAGGGACACATTTATAGCGGGAGGTGGCACAGATACGCAGTATTTT. This translates into CSARDTFIAGGGTDTQYF.

In this sample, this clonotype turned up many times. The chain carries TRBV20-1 and TRBJ2-7; possible D gene TRBD2, 7 bases. The CDR3 loop spans 13 amino acids. CDR1 and CDR2 (germline): DFQATT, SNEGSKA (reference sequence). Trimming pared 5 bases from V and 4 bases from J, leaving 15 bases between. The CDR3 region has the DNA TGCAGTGCTTACAGGGCTAGCGGATACGAGCAGTACTTC. Its protein product is CSAYRASGYEQYF.

This clonotype was recorded many times. This chain connects TRBV20-1 to TRBJ1-2, with 8 bases fitting TRBD1. This CDR3 has 14 residues. Unmatched junction bases numbered 5, after V lost 5 bases and J lost 0 bases. The V gene's germline CDR1 is DFQATT and CDR2 SNEGSKA (reference sequence). The CDR3 DNA reads as TGCAGTGCTGGACAGGGTAGTGCTAACTATGGCTACACCTTC. This sequence encodes CSAGQGSANYGYTF.

This clonotype was detected ten times or more. The chain has TRBV12-3 or TRBV12-4 and TRBJ2-3; 8 nucleotides agree with TRBD2. V gave up 10 bases and J gave up 2 bases; unmatched junction bases: 20. The CDR3 has 18 amino acids. The CDR3 sequence: CANDKFGYFGGDTDTQYF. CDR3 DNA: TGTGCCAACGATAAGTTCGGGTATTTCGGGGGGGACACAGATACGCAGTATTTT.

This clonotype was seen only a few times. The chain carries TRBV2 and TRBJ2-4; the D is unclear. Deletions cut 5 bases from V and 0 bases from J, with 11 bases between. Germline loops: CDR1 SNHLY, CDR2 FYNNEI. This CDR3 has 15 residues. The CDR3 DNA is TGTGCCAGCAGTTGGACGGAACTAGCCAAAAACATTCAGTACTTC. Encoded protein: CASSWTELAKNIQYF.

This clonotype was detected many times. This chain joins TRBV29-1 and TRBJ2-5; D unresolved. Trimming took off 4 bases at V and 0 bases at J, with 12 bases between the two ends. The germline CDR1 and CDR2 sequences are SQVTM and ANQGSEA. This CDR3 region has 14 residues. CDR3 nucleotide sequence: TGCAGCGTTGCTCGCTACAGAAACCAAGAGACCCAGTACTTC. Protein sequence: CSVARYRNQETQYF.

This clonotype has a count of ten or more. The gene calls are TRBV5-4 and TRBJ2-5; weak D call: TRBD2 (5 bases). Trimming pared 0 bases from V and 5 bases from J, leaving 11 bases between. This CDR3 has 14 amino acids. CDR1 is SGHNT, CDR2 YYREEE, per germline (reference sequence). The CDR3: CASSLASSLETQYF. Here the CDR3 DNA reads TGTGCCAGCAGCTTGGCTAGCAGTCTCGAGACCCAGTACTTC. The full variable domain, its missing parts supplied by reference TRBV5-4 and TRBJ2-5, is ETGVTQSPTHLIKTRGQQVTLRCSSQSGHNTVSWYQQALGQGPQFIFQYYREEENGRGNFPPRFSGLQFPNYSSELNVNALELDDSALYLCASSLASSLETQYFGPGTRLLVL.

This clonotype was recorded at least ten times. V is TRBV5-1 and J is TRBJ2-1, with 8 nucleotides matching TRBD2. The V and J ends lost 4 bases and 9 bases, in that order; junction bases with no gene match: 9. This CDR3 is built from 14 residues. Germline assignment: CDR1 SGHRS and CDR2 YFSETQ. For the CDR3, the DNA is TGCGCCAGCAGCCCCCGGACTAGCAGCCCTGAGCAGTTCTTC. Amino acid sequence: CASSPRTSSPEQFF.

This clonotype showed up many times. V is TRBV5-1 and J is TRBJ1-1; D is unclear. The CDR3 has 15 amino acids. V lost 4 bases and J lost 0, with 13 bases in between. The germline V gene encodes CDR1 SGHRS and CDR2 YFSETQ. This CDR3 reads CASSGTAAVNTEAFF. The CDR3 DNA is TGCGCCAGCAGCGGCACAGCCGCCGTGAACACTGAAGCTTTCTTT.